The present T cell receptor beta chain was sequenced within a study of a mutant IDH1 vaccine in newly diagnosed glioma. This CDR3 contains 16 residues. V lost 0 bases to trimming and J lost 9 bases; unmatched junction nucleotides: 4. Germline CDR1 and CDR2: SGDLS and YYNGEE. As to time point: baseline, week 1 (first vaccination visit). The treatment is: pre-vaccination baseline after standard-of-care therapy. Only in-frame clones appear in the TCRdb table, and some are missing; sequencing was by immunoSEQ multiplex PCR. The table has about 88,000 clones, almost 85% seen once; the top ten hold 4.5% to 5.5%.

The sequence was obtained from a man in his forties with glioma. Some clones in this sample may be carry-over from other donors' samples. V is TRBV9 and J is TRBJ2-1; 15 nucleotides agree with TRBD2. Sequencing used PBMCs, obtained from a glioma patient treated with radiotherapy, temozolomide or both. CDR3 amino acids: CASSVEGLAGGGEQFF. The CDR3 DNA reads TGTGCCAGCAGCGTAGAGGGACTAGCGGGGGGCGGTGAGCAGTTCTTC.